Below are 20 T cell receptor beta chains sequenced from a single sample in a study of OX40 agonist ivuxolimab in advanced cancers. Libraries were prepared by immunoSEQ multiplex PCR; TCRdb keeps only in-frame clonotypes and omits some of them. The repertoire holds 50,000 to 60,000 clones, with approximately 82% as singletons. The source material was CD4+ or CD8+ T cells sorted from blood, sampled in a trial of the OX40 agonist ivuxolimab. Source of these receptors: an adult with an advanced solid tumor such as melanoma, head and neck, liver or kidney cancer.

CDR3 amino acids: CASSFGDRVYNSPLHF. The CDR3 DNA is TGTGCCAGCAGCTTCGGTGACAGGGTCTATAATTCACCCCTCCACTTT. This chain joins TRBV11-2 and TRBJ1-6, with 7 bases identical to TRBD1. Germline lookup yields CDR1 SGHAT and CDR2 FQNNGV. This CDR3 comprises 16 residues. With 3 bases clipped from V and 3 bases from J, the junction kept 5 bases outside the gene matches. Full variable domain (outside the CDR3, taken from reference TRBV11-2 and TRBJ1-6): EAGVAQSPRYKIIEKRQSVAFWCNPISGHATLYWYQQILGQGPKLLIQFQNNGVVDDSQLPKDRFSAERLKGVDSTLKIQPAKLEDSAVYLCASSFGDRVYNSPLHFGNGTRLTVT.

V gene TRBV19 combines with J gene TRBJ2-1, with D possibly TRBD1 on 6 matching bases. Deletions cut 1 base from V and 3 bases from J, with 16 bases between. From germline, CDR1 is LNHDA and CDR2 SQIVND (reference sequence). The CDR3 length is 17 residues. CDR3 bases: TGTGCCAGTAGTATAGCCCTGACTCAGGGGCTCTACAATGAGCAGTTCTTC. It codes for CASSIALTQGLYNEQFF. Drawing the rest from reference TRBV19 and TRBJ2-1, the complete variable domain is DGGITQSPKYLFRKEGQNVTLSCEQNLNHDAMYWYRQDPGQGLRLIYYSQIVNDFQKGDIAEGYSVSREKKESFPLTVTSAQKNPTAFYLCASSIALTQGLYNEQFFGPGTRLTVL.

The chain is built from TRBV9 and TRBJ1-1; TRBD1 agrees at 8 bases. CDR3 length: 16 residues. Losses at the gene ends were 0 bases for V and 3 bases for J; bases not matched to a gene: 7. CDR1 is SGDLS, CDR2 YYNGEE, per germline. CDR3 in DNA: TGTGCCAGCAGCGTAGGCCCCCAGGGGGCGGACACTGAAGCTTTCTTT. Amino acid sequence: CASSVGPQGADTEAFF.

This clone turned up a few times. The chain uses TRBV11-2 and TRBJ2-4; 10 bases agree with TRBD1. V dropped 4 bases and J dropped 8; count of bases not matched to a gene: 5. CDR1 is SGHAT, CDR2 FQNNGV, per germline. There are 14 residues in the CDR3. The CDR3 DNA sequence: TGTGCCAGCAGCTGGGGGGACAGGGGTTACATTCAGTACTTC. Amino acid sequence: CASSWGDRGYIQYF.

The CDR3 reads CASSLRGDANEQYF. The CDR3 nucleotides read TGTGCCAGCAGCTTACGGGGGGATGCTAACGAGCAGTACTTC. The chain carries TRBV7-9 and TRBJ2-7; 7 positions match TRBD2. Germline CDR1 and CDR2: SEHNR and FQNEAQ (reference sequence). The length of the CDR3 is 14 residues. With V trimmed by 2 bases and J by 5 bases, 6 bases remained unmatched.

The genes are TRBV27 and TRBJ2-7; 10 bases fit TRBD2. Germline-derived CDR1 and CDR2 are MNHEY and SMNVEV (reference sequence). Trimming cost V 4 bases and J 0 bases; bases outside gene matches: 6. The CDR3 sequence is 16 residues long. CDR3 nucleotide sequence: TGTGCCAGCAGTTCATCAGCGGGGGGGCCCTCCTACGAGCAGTACTTC. This translates into CASSSSAGGPSYEQYF.

The J gene is TRBJ2-1, the V gene TRBV27; 11 bases line up with TRBD2. Trimming took 3 bases from V and 4 from J; bases not matched to a gene: 5. This CDR3 comprises 16 residues. Germline V gene lookup returns CDR1 MNHEY and CDR2 SMNVEV (reference sequence). The CDR3 DNA reads as TGTGCCAGCAGTTTGAGCCTAGCGGGGGGTTACAATGAGCAGTTCTTC. The encoded protein is CASSLSLAGGYNEQFF.

The J gene is TRBJ2-1, the V gene TRBV28; tentative D call: TRBD1 (6 bases). The germline V gene has CDR1 MDHEN and CDR2 SYDVKM. CDR3 size: 14 residues. Trimming took off 4 bases at V and 9 bases at J, with 16 bases between the two ends. The chain's CDR3 is CASSYPQGVGEQFF. CDR3 in DNA: TGTGCCAGCAGTTATCCACAGGGTGTCGGTGAGCAGTTCTTC.

This clone was recorded a few times. The chain links TRBV5-1 to TRBJ2-5; D not resolved. Per germline, CDR1 SGHRS and CDR2 YFSETQ. The CDR3 loop spans 16 amino acids. The V and J ends lost 0 bases and 4 bases respectively, with 16 bases between them. The CDR3 reads CASSLATKKSGETQYF. CDR3 bases: TGCGCCAGCAGCTTGGCCACCAAGAAGTCGGGAGAGACCCAGTACTTC.

This clone has just one count. The genes are TRBV15 and TRBJ1-5; D call uncertain. The CDR3 consists of 15 residues. V dropped 0 bases and J dropped 0 bases, with 6 bases sitting between them. The germline V gene encodes CDR1 LNHNV and CDR2 YYDKDF (reference sequence). CDR3 nucleotide sequence: TGTGCCACCAGCAGAGATCGCGCTAGCAATCAGCCCCAGCATTTT. The encoded protein is CATSRDRASNQPQHF.

J is TRBJ2-7 and V is TRBV28; 7 bases agree with TRBD1. CDR3 length: 16 amino acids. V lost 4 bases, J lost 4 bases, and 13 bases stayed unmatched. Germline V gene data show CDR1 as MDHEN and CDR2 as SYDVKM. CDR3 amino acids: CASSSARTGVLYEQYF. CDR3 DNA sequence: TGTGCCAGCAGTTCCGCCCGGACAGGCGTATTGTACGAGCAGTACTTC.

The V and J genes are TRBV19 and TRBJ2-5; D possibly corresponds to TRBD1 (5 bases). V was clipped by 4 bases and J by 2 bases, with 11 bases between them. The germline gives CDR1 LNHDA, CDR2 SQIVND (reference sequence). The CDR3 consists of 14 residues. The CDR3 here is CASSNRQPQETQYF. In nucleotides, the CDR3 is TGTGCCAGTAGTAATAGACAGCCACAAGAGACCCAGTACTTC.

The chain combines TRBV9 with TRBJ2-1; 14 nucleotides match TRBD2. Germline values: CDR1 SGDLS, CDR2 YYNGEE. This CDR3 contains 17 residues. Losses at the gene ends were 2 bases for V and 7 bases for J; bases not matched to a gene: 8. The CDR3 loop reads CASSVGLAGGDFNEQFF. The CDR3 nucleotides are TGTGCCAGCAGCGTCGGACTAGCGGGAGGAGATTTTAATGAGCAGTTCTTC.

Only one count was recorded for this clone. The genes are TRBV19 and TRBJ2-7, with unresolved D. Trimming removed 6 bases at V and 6 bases at J, with 18 bases between. The CDR3 covers 14 residues. Germline-derived CDR1 and CDR2 are LNHDA and SQIVND (reference sequence). The CDR3 here is CASSLQGSSGEQYF. CDR3 bases: TGTGCCAGTAGCCTCCAAGGTTCGTCCGGCGAGCAGTACTTC.

This CDR3 is CASSRRLAGDTDTQYF. The CDR3 DNA sequence: TGTGCCAGCAGCCGGCGACTAGCGGGAGACACAGATACGCAGTATTTT. The gene calls are TRBV14 and TRBJ2-3, with 12 nucleotides matching TRBD2. Germline loops: CDR1 SGHDN, CDR2 FVKESK. The CDR3 totals 16 residues. With V trimmed by 4 bases and J by 2 bases, 4 bases remained unmatched.

This chain connects TRBV5-6 to TRBJ2-3; TRBD2 agrees at 11 bases. The CDR3 contains 19 residues. With V trimmed by 3 bases and J by 0 bases, 12 bases remained unmatched. Per the germline V gene, CDR1 is SGHDT and CDR2 is YYEEEE. In nucleotides, the CDR3 is TGTGCCAGCAGCTACCTACTAGCGGGAGTAACTTATAGCACAGATACGCAGTATTTT. Amino acid sequence: CASSYLLAGVTYSTDTQYF.

The V gene is TRBV28, the J gene TRBJ2-7; D remains unclear. Germline assignment: CDR1 MDHEN and CDR2 SYDVKM. This CDR3 contains 13 residues. The germline V and J ends were trimmed by 3 bases and 2 bases, with 8 bases remaining between them. The DNA for the CDR3 is TGTGCCAGCAGTTTGTACGGTCCCTACGAGCAGTACTTC. This gives the protein CASSLYGPYEQYF.

The chain has TRBV5-6 and TRBJ2-5; D assignment may be TRBD1 or TRBD2 (6 bases each). Germline assignment: CDR1 SGHDT and CDR2 YYEEEE. The CDR3 contains 16 residues. The ends were cut back, 4 bases at V and 5 bases at J, with 21 bases in the middle. The CDR3 loop is CASSPLLGGGRETQYF. DNA of the CDR3: TGTGCCAGCAGCCCTCTGTTGGGGGGCGGAAGGGAGACCCAGTACTTC.

The chain carries TRBV28 and TRBJ2-1; D is tentatively TRBD1 or TRBD2 (5 bases each). V was cut by 6 bases and J by 6 bases, with 18 bases left in between. There are 15 residues in the CDR3. The germline CDR1 and CDR2 sequences are MDHEN and SYDVKM. CDR3 sequence: CASSPNRDRSNEQFF. The CDR3 DNA follows: TGTGCCAGCAGCCCTAACCGGGACCGCAGCAATGAGCAGTTCTTC. The complete variable domain, with remaining parts taken from reference TRBV28 and TRBJ2-1, reads DVKVTQSSRYLVKRTGEKVFLECVQDMDHENMFWYRQDPGLGLRLIYFSYDVKMKEKGDIPEGYSVSREKKERFSLILESASTNQTSMYLCASSPNRDRSNEQFFGPGTRLTVL.

This chain connects TRBV15 to TRBJ1-3; D remains ambiguous. Trimming took 4 bases from V and 2 from J, leaving 12 bases between them. The germline V gene encodes CDR1 LNHNV and CDR2 YYDKDF (reference sequence). This CDR3 is built from 15 residues. Here the CDR3 reads CATSKTLGTGNTIYF. The CDR3 coding sequence is TGTGCCACCAGCAAGACGTTGGGGACTGGAAACACCATATATTTT.